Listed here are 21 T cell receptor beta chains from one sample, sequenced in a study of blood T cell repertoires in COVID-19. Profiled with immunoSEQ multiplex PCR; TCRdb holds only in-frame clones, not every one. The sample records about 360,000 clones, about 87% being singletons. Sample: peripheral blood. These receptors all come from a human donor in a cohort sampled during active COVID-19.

The CDR3 region is CASSPNGRSHNEQFF. DNA of the CDR3: TGTGCCAGCAGCCCCAACGGGAGGTCCCACAATGAGCAGTTCTTC. V and J are TRBV11-2 and TRBJ2-1; 7 bases map to TRBD2. V gave up 5 bases and J gave up 5 bases; unmatched junction bases: 9. Germline V gene data show CDR1 as SGHAT and CDR2 as FQNNGV. This CDR3 is 15 amino acids long.

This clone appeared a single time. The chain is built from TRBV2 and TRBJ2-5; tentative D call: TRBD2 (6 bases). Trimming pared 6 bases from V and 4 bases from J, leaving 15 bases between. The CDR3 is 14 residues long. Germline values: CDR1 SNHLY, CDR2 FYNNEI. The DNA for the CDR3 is TGTGCCAGCAGAACCCTCAGCGGGCTAGAGACCCAGTACTTC. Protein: CASRTLSGLETQYF. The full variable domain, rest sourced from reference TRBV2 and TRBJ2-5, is EPEVTQTPSHQVTQMGQEVILRCVPISNHLYFYWYRQILGQKVEFLVSFYNNEISEKSEIFDDQFSVERPDGSNFTLKIRSTKLEDSAMYFCASRTLSGLETQYFGPGTRLLVL.

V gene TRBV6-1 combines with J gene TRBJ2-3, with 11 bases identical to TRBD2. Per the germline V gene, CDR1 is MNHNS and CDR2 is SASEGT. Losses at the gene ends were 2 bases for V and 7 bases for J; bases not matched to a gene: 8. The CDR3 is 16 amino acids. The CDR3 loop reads CASSETASGGTNTQYF. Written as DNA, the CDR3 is TGTGCCAGCAGTGAAACCGCTAGCGGGGGGACGAATACGCAGTATTTT.

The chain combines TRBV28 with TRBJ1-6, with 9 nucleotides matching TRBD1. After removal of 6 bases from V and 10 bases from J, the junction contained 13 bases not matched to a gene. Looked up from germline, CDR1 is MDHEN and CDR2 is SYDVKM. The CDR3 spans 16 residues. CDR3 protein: CASRTGGIVDFSPLHF. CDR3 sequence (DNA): TGTGCCAGCAGGACAGGGGGTATTGTGGATTTCTCACCCCTCCACTTT.

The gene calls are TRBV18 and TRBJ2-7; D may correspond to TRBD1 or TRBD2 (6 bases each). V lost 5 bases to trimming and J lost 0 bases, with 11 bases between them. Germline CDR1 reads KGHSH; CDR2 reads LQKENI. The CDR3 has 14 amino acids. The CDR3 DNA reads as TGTGCCAGCTCATCACAGGGAGGCTCCTACGAGCAGTACTTC. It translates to CASSSQGGSYEQYF.

The CDR3 loop is CASSPNRDSISTDTQYF. As DNA, the CDR3 is TGTGCCAGCAGCCCAAACCGGGACAGCATAAGCACAGATACGCAGTATTTT. This chain connects TRBV7-3 to TRBJ2-3; 7 positions agree with TRBD1. There are 17 residues in the CDR3. V was pared by 5 bases and J by 0 bases, with 11 bases of the junction left unmatched. CDR1 and CDR2 (germline): SGHTA, FQGTGA.

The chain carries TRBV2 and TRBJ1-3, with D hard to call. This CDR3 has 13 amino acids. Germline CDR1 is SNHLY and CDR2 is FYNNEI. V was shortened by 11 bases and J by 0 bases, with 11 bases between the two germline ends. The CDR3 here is CASRRFSGNTIYF. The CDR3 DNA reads TGTGCCTCGCGGAGGTTCTCTGGAAACACCATATATTTT.

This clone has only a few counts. The CDR3 nucleotides read TGCGCCAGCAGACGATACACCGAGGCTAACTATGGCTACACCTTC. Protein product: CASRRYTEANYGYTF. The chain uses TRBV5-1 and TRBJ1-2; D not certain. This CDR3 has 15 residues. Trimming cost V 5 bases and J 0 bases, with 14 bases left between them. CDR1 SGHRS and CDR2 YFSETQ come from the germline V gene.

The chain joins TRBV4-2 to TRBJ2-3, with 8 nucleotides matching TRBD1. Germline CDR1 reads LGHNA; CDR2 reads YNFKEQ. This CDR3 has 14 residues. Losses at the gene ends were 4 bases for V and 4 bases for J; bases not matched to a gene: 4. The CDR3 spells CASSRTGRADTQYF. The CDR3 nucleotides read TGTGCCAGCAGCCGGACAGGGCGCGCAGATACGCAGTATTTT.

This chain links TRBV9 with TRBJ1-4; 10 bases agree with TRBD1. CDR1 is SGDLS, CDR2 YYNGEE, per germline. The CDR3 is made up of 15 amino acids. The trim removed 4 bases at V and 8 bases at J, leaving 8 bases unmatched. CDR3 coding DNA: TGTGCCAGCAGCATATCGGACAGGGGGGGCGAAAAACTGTTTTTT. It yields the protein CASSISDRGGEKLFF.

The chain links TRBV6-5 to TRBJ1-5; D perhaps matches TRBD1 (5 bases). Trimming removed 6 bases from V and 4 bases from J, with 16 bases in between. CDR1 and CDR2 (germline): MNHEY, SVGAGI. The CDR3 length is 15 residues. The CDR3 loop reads CASRRRQSINQPQHF. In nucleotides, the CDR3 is TGTGCCAGCAGGAGAAGACAGAGCATAAATCAGCCCCAGCATTTT.

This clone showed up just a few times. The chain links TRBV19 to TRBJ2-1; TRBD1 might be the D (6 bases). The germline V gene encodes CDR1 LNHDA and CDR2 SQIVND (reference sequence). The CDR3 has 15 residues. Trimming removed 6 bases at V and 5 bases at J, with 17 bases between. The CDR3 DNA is TGTGCCAGTAGCACGGACAGCTGGGGAGACAATGAGCAGTTCTTC. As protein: CASSTDSWGDNEQFF.

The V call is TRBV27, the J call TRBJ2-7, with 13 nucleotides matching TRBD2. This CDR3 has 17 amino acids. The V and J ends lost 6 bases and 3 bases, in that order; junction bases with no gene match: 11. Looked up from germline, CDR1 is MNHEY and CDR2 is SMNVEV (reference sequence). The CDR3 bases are TGTGCCAGCAGCAGGACTAGCGGGGGCCAGAGGGGCTACGAGCAGTACTTC. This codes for CASSRTSGGQRGYEQYF.

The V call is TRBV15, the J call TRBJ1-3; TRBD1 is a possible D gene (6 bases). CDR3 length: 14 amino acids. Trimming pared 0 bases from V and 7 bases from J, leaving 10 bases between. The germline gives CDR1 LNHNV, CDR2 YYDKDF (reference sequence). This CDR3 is CATSRDIQGNTIYF. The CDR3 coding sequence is TGTGCCACCAGCAGAGATATACAGGGTAACACCATATATTTT.

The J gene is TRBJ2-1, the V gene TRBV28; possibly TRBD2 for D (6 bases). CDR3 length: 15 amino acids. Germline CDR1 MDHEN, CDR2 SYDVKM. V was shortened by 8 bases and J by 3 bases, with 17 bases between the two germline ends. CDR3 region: CASLNLARSYNEQFF. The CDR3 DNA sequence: TGTGCCAGCTTAAATCTAGCGAGAAGCTACAATGAGCAGTTCTTC.

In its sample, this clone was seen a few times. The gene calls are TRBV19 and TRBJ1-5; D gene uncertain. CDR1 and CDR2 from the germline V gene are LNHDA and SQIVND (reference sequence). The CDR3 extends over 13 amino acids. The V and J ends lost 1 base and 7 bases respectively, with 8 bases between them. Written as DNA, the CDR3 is TGTGCCAGTAGTATAGGACATGGACAGCCCCAGCATTTT. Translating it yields CASSIGHGQPQHF.

The CDR3 DNA reads TGTGCCAGCAGCGAGAACCTTGGGGCCAACGTCCTGACTTTC. Amino acids: CASSENLGANVLTF. The V gene is TRBV2, the J gene TRBJ2-6, with D uncertain. Germline loops: CDR1 SNHLY, CDR2 FYNNEI. Trimming stripped 6 bases from V and 3 bases from J, with 9 bases between. This CDR3 has 14 amino acids.

DNA of the CDR3: TGTGCCGTCCCGGGCGGGCCCTCGAACACCGGGGAGCTGTTTTTT. The encoded protein is CAVPGGPSNTGELFF. The chain has TRBV7-9 and TRBJ2-2; maybe TRBD2 (5 bases). Germline V lookup: CDR1 SEHNR, CDR2 FQNEAQ (reference sequence). CDR3 length: 15 amino acids. Trimming left V 11 bases short and J 0 bases short, with 16 bases between. The full variable domain, its missing parts supplied by reference TRBV7-9 and TRBJ2-2, is DTGVSQNPRHKITKRGQNVTFRCDPISEHNRLYWYRQTLGQGPEFLTYFQNEAQLEKSRLLSDRFSAERPKGSFSTLEIQRTEQGDSAMYLCAVPGGPSNTGELFFGEGSRLTVL.

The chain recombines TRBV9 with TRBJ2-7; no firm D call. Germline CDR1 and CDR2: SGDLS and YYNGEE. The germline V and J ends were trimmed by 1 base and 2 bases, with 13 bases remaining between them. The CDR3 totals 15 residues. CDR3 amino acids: CASSVRPEATYEQYF. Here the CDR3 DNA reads TGTGCCAGCAGCGTAAGGCCAGAGGCTACCTACGAGCAGTACTTC.

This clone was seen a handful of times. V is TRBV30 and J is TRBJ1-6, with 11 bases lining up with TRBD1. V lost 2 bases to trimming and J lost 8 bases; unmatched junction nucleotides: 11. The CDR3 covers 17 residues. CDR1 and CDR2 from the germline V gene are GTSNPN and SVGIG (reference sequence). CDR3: CAWSHRDRGIGYSPLHF. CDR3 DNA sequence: TGTGCCTGGAGTCATCGGGACAGGGGGATTGGGTATTCACCCCTCCACTTT.

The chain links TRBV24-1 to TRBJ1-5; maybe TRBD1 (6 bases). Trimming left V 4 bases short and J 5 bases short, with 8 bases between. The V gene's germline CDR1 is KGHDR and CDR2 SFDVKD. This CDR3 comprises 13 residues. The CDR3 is CATSDRGDQPQHF. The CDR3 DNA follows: TGTGCCACCAGTGACAGGGGAGATCAGCCCCAGCATTTT.